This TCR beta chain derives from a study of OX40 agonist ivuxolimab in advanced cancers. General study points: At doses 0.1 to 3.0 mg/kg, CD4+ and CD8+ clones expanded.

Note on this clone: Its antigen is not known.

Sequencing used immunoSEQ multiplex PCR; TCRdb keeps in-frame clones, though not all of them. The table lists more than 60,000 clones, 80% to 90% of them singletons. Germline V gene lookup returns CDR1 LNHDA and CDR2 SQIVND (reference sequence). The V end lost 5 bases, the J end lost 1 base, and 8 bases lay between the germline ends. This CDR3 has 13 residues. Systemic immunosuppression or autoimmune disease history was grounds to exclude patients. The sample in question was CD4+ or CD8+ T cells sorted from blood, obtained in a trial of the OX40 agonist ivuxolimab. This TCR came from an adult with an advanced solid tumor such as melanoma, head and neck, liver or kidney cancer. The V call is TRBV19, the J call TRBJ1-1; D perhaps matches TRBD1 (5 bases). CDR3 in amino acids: CASSDQGNTEAFF. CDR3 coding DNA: TGTGCCAGTAGTGATCAGGGGAACACTGAAGCTTTCTTT.